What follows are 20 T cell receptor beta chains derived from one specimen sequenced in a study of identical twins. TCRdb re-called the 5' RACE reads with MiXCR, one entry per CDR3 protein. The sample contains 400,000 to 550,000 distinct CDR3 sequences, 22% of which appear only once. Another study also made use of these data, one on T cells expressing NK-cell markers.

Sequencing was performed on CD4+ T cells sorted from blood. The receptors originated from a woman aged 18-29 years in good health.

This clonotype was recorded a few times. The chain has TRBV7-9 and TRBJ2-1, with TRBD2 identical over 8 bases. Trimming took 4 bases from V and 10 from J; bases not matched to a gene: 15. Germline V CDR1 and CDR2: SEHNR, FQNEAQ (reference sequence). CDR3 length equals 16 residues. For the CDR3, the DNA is TGTGCCAGCAGCTCGTCCGGGACTAGTGGCTCGAAGGAGCAGTTCTTC. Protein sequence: CASSSSGTSGSKEQFF.

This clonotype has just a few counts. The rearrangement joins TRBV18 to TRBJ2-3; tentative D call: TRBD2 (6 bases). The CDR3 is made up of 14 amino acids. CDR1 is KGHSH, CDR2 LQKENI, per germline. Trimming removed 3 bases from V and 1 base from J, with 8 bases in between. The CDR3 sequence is CASSPASGTDTQYF. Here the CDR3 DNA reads TGTGCCAGCTCACCGGCTAGCGGCACAGATACGCAGTATTTT.

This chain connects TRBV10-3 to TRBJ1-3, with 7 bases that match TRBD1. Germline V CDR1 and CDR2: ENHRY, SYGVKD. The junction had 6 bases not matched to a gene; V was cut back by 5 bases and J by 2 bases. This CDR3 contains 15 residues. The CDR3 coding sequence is TGTGCCATCAGTAAAGACGGGACAGCTGGAAACACCATATATTTT. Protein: CAISKDGTAGNTIYF.

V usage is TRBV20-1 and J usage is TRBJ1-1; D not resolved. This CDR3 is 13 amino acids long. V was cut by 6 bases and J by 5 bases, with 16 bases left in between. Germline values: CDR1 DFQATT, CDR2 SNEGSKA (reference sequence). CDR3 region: CSAGDPLGTEAFF. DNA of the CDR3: TGCAGTGCCGGAGACCCCCTCGGGACTGAAGCTTTCTTT.

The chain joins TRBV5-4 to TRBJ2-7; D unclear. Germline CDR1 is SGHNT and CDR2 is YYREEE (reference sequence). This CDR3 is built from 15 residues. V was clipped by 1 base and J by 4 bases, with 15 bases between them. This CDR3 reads CASSLSTSTSYEQYF. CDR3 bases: TGTGCCAGCAGCTTGAGTACTTCTACTTCGTACGAGCAGTACTTC.

CDR3 DNA: TGCAGCGTTGGGAGACTCCCGAACACTGAAGCTTTCTTT. The encoded protein is CSVGRLPNTEAFF. The chain has TRBV29-1 and TRBJ1-1; D unclear. The CDR3 runs to 13 residues. V lost 4 bases and J lost 1, with 10 bases in between. Germline V gene data show CDR1 as SQVTM and CDR2 as ANQGSEA.

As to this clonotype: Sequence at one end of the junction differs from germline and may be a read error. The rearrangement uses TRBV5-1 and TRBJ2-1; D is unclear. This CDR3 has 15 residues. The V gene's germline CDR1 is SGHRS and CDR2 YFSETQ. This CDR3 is CASSLALSIYNEHFF. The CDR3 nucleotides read TGCGCCAGCAGCTTGGCCCTGAGCATCTACAATGAGCATTTCTTC. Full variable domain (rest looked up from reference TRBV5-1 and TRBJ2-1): KAGVTQTPRYLIKTRGQQVTLSCSPISGHRSVSWYQQTPGQGLQFLFEYFSETQRNKGNFPGRFSGRQFSNSRSEMNVSTLELGDSALYLCASSLALSIYNEHFFGPGTRLTVL.

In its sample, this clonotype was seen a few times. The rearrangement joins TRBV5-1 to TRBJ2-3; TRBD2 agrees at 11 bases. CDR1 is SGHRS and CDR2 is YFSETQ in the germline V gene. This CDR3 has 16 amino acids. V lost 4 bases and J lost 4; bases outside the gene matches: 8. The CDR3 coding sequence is TGCGCCAGCAGCCCCCTAGCGGGGGGTGGGGCAGATACGCAGTATTTT. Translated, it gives CASSPLAGGGADTQYF.

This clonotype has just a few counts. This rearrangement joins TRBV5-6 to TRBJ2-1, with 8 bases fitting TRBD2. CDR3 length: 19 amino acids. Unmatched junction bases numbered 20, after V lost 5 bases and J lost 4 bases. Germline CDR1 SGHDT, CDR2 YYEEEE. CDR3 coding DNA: TGTGCCAGCAGTGTACGACGCGGGAGGTCCTGGATACTATACAATGAGCAGTTCTTC. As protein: CASSVRRGRSWILYNEQFF.

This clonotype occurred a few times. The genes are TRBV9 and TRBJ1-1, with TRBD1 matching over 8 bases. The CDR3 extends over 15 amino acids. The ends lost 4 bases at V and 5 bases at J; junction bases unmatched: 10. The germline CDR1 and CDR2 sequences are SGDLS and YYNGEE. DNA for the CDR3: TGTGCCAGCAGCACCAGGACAGGGTTTGTTACTGAAGCTTTCTTT. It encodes CASSTRTGFVTEAFF.

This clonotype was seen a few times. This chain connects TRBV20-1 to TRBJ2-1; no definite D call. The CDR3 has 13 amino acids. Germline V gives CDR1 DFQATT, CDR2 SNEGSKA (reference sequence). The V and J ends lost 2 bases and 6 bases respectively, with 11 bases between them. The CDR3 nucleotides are TGCAGTGCTAGACGGCAACCAGGCAATGAGCAGTTCTTC. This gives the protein CSARRQPGNEQFF.

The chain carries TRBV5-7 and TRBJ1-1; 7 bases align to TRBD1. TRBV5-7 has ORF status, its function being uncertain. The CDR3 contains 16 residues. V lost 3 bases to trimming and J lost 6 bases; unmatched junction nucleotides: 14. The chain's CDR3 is CASSWQGVGTLAEAFF. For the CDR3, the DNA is TGTGCCAGCAGCTGGCAGGGGGTCGGTACCCTCGCTGAAGCTTTCTTT.

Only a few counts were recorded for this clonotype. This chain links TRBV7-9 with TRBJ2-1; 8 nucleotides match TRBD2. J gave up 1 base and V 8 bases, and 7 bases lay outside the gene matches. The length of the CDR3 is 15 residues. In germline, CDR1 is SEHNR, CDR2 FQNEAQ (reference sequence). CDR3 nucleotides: TGTGCCAGCCACGGCCCGGGGGGGTCCTACAATGAGCAGTTCTTC. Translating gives CASHGPGGSYNEQFF.

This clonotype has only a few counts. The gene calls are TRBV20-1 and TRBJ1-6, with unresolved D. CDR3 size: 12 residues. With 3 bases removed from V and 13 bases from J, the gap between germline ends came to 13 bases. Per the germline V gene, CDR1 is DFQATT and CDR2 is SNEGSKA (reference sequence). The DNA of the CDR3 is TGCAGTGCTAGCTCCCAGACTGTTCCCCTCCACTTT. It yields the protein CSASSQTVPLHF.

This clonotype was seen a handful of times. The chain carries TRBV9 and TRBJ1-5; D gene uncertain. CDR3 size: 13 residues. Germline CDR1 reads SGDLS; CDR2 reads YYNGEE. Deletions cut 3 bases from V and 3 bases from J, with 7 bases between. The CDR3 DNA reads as TGTGCCAGCAGCGAAAGTCCCAATCAGCCCCAGCATTTT. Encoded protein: CASSESPNQPQHF.

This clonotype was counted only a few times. The CDR3 region has the DNA TGTGCCAGCAGCCAATTTACGGTTCTATCCTACGAGCAGTACTTC. It codes for CASSQFTVLSYEQYF. The chain combines TRBV3-1 with TRBJ2-7; D not resolved. The CDR3 loop spans 15 amino acids. Germline V lookup: CDR1 LGHDT, CDR2 YNNKEL (reference sequence). The ends were cut back, 2 bases at V and 1 base at J, with 12 bases in the middle.

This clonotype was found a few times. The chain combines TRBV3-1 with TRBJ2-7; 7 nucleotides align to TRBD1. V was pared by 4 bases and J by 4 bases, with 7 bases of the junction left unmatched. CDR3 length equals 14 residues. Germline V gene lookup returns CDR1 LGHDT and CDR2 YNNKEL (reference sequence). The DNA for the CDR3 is TGTGCCAGCAGCCCCGAGGGACAGACTTACGAGCAGTACTTC. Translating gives CASSPEGQTYEQYF.

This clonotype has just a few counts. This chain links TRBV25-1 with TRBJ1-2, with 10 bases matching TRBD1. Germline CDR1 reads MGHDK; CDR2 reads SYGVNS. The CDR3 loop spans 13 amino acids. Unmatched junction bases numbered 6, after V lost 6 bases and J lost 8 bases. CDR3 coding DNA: TGTGCCAGCAGGGGACAGGGGCGAGAAGGCTACACCTTC. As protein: CASRGQGREGYTF.

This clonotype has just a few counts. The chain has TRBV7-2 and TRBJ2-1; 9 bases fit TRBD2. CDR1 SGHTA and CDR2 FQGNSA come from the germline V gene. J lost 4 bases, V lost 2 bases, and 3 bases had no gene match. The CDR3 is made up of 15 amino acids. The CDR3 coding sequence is TGTGCCAGCAGCTTAAAACTAGCGGGTTACAATGAGCAGTTCTTC. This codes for CASSLKLAGYNEQFF.

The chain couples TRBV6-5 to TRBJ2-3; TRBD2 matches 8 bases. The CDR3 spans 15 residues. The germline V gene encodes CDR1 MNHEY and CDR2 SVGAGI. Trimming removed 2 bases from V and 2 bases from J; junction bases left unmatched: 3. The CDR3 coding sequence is TGTGCCAGCAGTTACCGTGGACTAGCCACAGATACGCAGTATTTT. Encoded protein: CASSYRGLATDTQYF.